The rows below give T cell receptor beta chains drawn from one sample of a study of blood T cells in healthy people across ages. MiXCR, run by TCRdb on the 5' RACE reads, gives a single entry per CDR3 protein. The table shows 650,000 to 1,000,000 distinct CDR3 sequences, with under 40% occurring only once. The sequenced material came from blood. The receptors were gathered from a man aged 18 to 30 in good health. Both conserved end residues are part of each CDR3. D genes are given only for firm matches. Not every row has a clone size; where given, it reads once, few, many or a size class.

D	size	V	J	CDR3	DNA
TRBD1	.	TRBV6-5	TRBJ1-2	CASSYSKTRDREKYGYTF	TGTGCCAGCAGTTACTCGAAAACCAGGGACAGGGAGAAGTATGGCTACACCTTC
.	once	TRBV30	TRBJ2-1	CAWSVKAEQFF	TGTGCCTGGAGTGTAAAGGCTGAGCAGTTCTTC
.	many	TRBV20-1	TRBJ2-1	CSANGGRGNNEQFF	TGCAGTGCGAACGGGGGTCGAGGTAACAATGAGCAGTTCTTC
.	few	TRBV4-1	TRBJ2-7	CASSQERATYNEQYF	TGCGCCAGCAGCCAAGAAAGGGCGACCTACAATGAGCAGTACTTC
.	.	TRBV7-7	TRBJ2-3	CASSRGQPTDTQYF	TGTGCTAGCAGCCGAGGACAGCCCACAGATACGCAGTATTTT
.	.	TRBV7-2	TRBJ1-5	CSSSSDWGQPQHF	TGTTCCAGCAGCTCAGACTGGGGTCAGCCCCAGCATTTT
.	.	TRBV30	TRBJ1-2	CAWSDGQTYGYTF	TGTGCCTGGAGCGATGGACAGACCTATGGCTACACCTTC
.	.	TRBV10-3	TRBJ1-3	CAISGQQSSGNTIYF	TGTGCCATCAGTGGACAGCAGAGCTCTGGAAACACCATATATTTT
.	.	TRBV2	TRBJ1-1	CASSEARQMNTEAFF	TGTGCCAGCAGTGAAGCTCGGCAGATGAACACTGAAGCTTTCTTT
.	.	TRBV10-3	TRBJ1-1	CAISEGGWGNTEAFF	TGTGCCATCAGTGAGGGAGGGTGGGGGAACACTGAAGCTTTCTTT
TRBD1	.	TRBV2	TRBJ1-5	CASSSELDRGGNQPQHF	TGTGCCAGCAGTTCGGAGTTGGACAGGGGCGGGAATCAGCCCCAGCATTTT
.	few	TRBV6-5	TRBJ1-6	CASSYSRISSYNSPLHF	TGTGCCAGCAGTTACTCGAGAATTAGCTCCTATAATTCACCCCTCCACTTT
.	.	TRBV6-2/TRBV6-3	TRBJ2-3	CASSTISGTSTDTQYF	TGTGCCAGCAGTACGATTAGCGGCACTAGCACAGATACGCAGTATTTT
.	.	TRBV10-3	TRBJ1-5	CAISERAGNQPQHF	TGTGCCATCAGTGAGAGAGCAGGGAATCAGCCCCAGCATTTT
.	few	TRBV7-2	TRBJ2-5	CASSANAGAGETQYF	TGTGCCAGCAGCGCAAACGCAGGGGCAGGGGAGACCCAGTACTTC
.	.	TRBV7-2	TRBJ2-1	CASQGDLSYNEQFF	TGTGCCAGCCAAGGGGACCTCTCCTACAATGAGCAGTTCTTC
.	many	TRBV18	TRBJ2-3	CASSPIVAPRADTQYF	TGTGCCAGCTCACCCATAGTAGCCCCGCGAGCAGATACGCAGTATTTT
TRBD1	once	TRBV20-1	TRBJ2-7	CSARGLGQGDYEQYF	TGCAGTGCTAGAGGTCTGGGACAGGGAGACTACGAGCAGTACTTC